The 10 T cell receptor beta chains below were found in one sample sequenced in a study of cytomegalovirus exposure and HLA in healthy donors. A multiplex PCR was run with 60 Vbeta primers and 13 Jbeta primers. Measured with immunoSEQ multiplex PCR; TCRdb has only the in-frame clones, and not every one. The sample records about 130,000 clones, 65% to 90% being singletons. Sequencing input: PBMCs. The source of these receptors is a woman between 18 and 30 years old in good health and CMV-seropositive.

The chain carries TRBV6-5 and TRBJ1-4; TRBD1 matches at 11 bases. Germline values: CDR1 MNHEY, CDR2 SVGAGI. J lost 14 bases, V lost 2 bases, and 10 bases had no gene match. The CDR3 length is 15 residues. CDR3 sequence: CASSYILGQGAKLFF. The CDR3 DNA follows: TGTGCCAGCAGTTACATTTTAGGACAGGGGGCCAAGCTGTTTTTT.

The chain couples TRBV7-9 to TRBJ1-1, with 9 bases aligning to TRBD1. V was clipped by 2 bases and J by 2 bases; unmatched bases: 6. Germline V CDR1 and CDR2: SEHNR, FQNEAQ (reference sequence). The CDR3 consists of 16 residues. CDR3 nucleotide sequence: TGTGCCAGCAGCTTACTACGGACAGGGGTAAACACTGAAGCTTTCTTT. Residues: CASSLLRTGVNTEAFF.

This chain joins TRBV29-1 and TRBJ2-7; weak D call: TRBD1 (6 bases). The CDR3 is 13 amino acids. Trimming stripped 4 bases from V and 7 bases from J, with 17 bases between. Germline-derived CDR1 and CDR2 are SQVTM and ANQGSEA. The CDR3 sequence: CSVAGTLTLEQYF. CDR3 coding DNA: TGCAGCGTTGCCGGGACACTTACTTTGGAGCAGTACTTC.

The chain couples TRBV12-5 to TRBJ1-1, with TRBD1 matching 12 bases. With V trimmed by 3 bases and J by 3 bases, 14 bases remained unmatched. The CDR3 loop spans 19 amino acids. The germline V gene has CDR1 LGHNT and CDR2 FRNRAP. CDR3 sequence: CASGFLLIGTGGLDTEAFF. CDR3 DNA: TGTGCTAGTGGTTTCCTCCTCATTGGGACAGGGGGCCTTGACACTGAAGCTTTCTTT.

The chain is built from TRBV29-1 and TRBJ1-2; D is unresolved. Germline CDR1 is SQVTM and CDR2 is ANQGSEA. The germline V and J ends were trimmed by 2 bases and 3 bases, with 16 bases remaining between them. The CDR3 sequence is 15 residues long. CDR3: CSVELWAAGDYGYTF. The CDR3 nucleotides are TGCAGCGTTGAACTTTGGGCAGCCGGCGACTATGGCTACACCTTC. The complete variable domain, with remaining parts taken from reference TRBV29-1 and TRBJ1-2, reads SAVISQKPSRDICQRGTSLTIQCQVDSQVTMMFWYRQQPGQSLTLIATANQGSEATYESGFVIDKFPISRPNLTFSTLTVSNMSPEDSSIYLCSVELWAAGDYGYTFGSGTRLTVV.

This sequence joins TRBV9 and TRBJ2-7; tentatively, D is TRBD1 (6 bases). From germline, CDR1 is SGDLS and CDR2 YYNGEE. This CDR3 has 14 amino acids. V was clipped by 4 bases and J by 6 bases, with 17 bases between them. Here the CDR3 reads CASSLGNTGLEQYF. Written as DNA, the CDR3 is TGTGCCAGCAGCTTAGGAAACACAGGGCTCGAGCAGTACTTC.

This clone ranks as medium-sized. The gene calls are TRBV11-3 and TRBJ2-7, with 10 nucleotides matching TRBD1. CDR3 length equals 14 residues. Germline-derived CDR1 and CDR2 are SGHNT and YENEEA. Germline trimming cut 2 bases from V and 5 bases from J; bases unmatched to any gene: 3. CDR3 in amino acids: CASSLQGTGDEQYF. The CDR3 DNA sequence: TGTGCCAGCAGCTTACAGGGGACAGGGGACGAGCAGTACTTC.

This rearrangement joins TRBV4-1 to TRBJ2-3; D uncertain. V gave up 4 bases and J gave up 2 bases, with 10 bases separating them. The CDR3 totals 14 residues. Germline V gene sequence: CDR1 MGHRA, CDR2 YSYEKL. CDR3 nucleotides: TGCGCCAGCAGCCCACTGAATAACACAGATACGCAGTATTTT. Protein: CASSPLNNTDTQYF.

The V call is TRBV29-1, the J call TRBJ1-4; D remains unclear. Trimming took off 3 bases at V and 5 bases at J, with 10 bases between the two ends. The germline V gene has CDR1 SQVTM and CDR2 ANQGSEA. The length of the CDR3 is 13 residues. In DNA, the CDR3 is TGCAGCGTTGATCTTGACGGGAATGAAAAACTGTTTTTT. Its translation: CSVDLDGNEKLFF. Drawing the rest from reference TRBV29-1 and TRBJ1-4, the complete variable domain is SAVISQKPSRDICQRGTSLTIQCQVDSQVTMMFWYRQQPGQSLTLIATANQGSEATYESGFVIDKFPISRPNLTFSTLTVSNMSPEDSSIYLCSVDLDGNEKLFFGSGTQLSVL.

This clone occurred once. The chain combines TRBV4-1 with TRBJ1-1; no clear D. Between the trimmed V and J ends, which lost 4 bases and 8 bases, there was a span of 11 bases. The CDR3 totals 12 residues. Germline V CDR1 and CDR2: MGHRA, YSYEKL. As DNA, the CDR3 is TGCGCCAGCAGCCCCTACGGGTGCGAAGCTTTCTTT. Amino acid sequence: CASSPYGCEAFF.